The entry below describes one TCR beta chain. Its specificity is unknown. This record belongs to a study of PD-1 blockade in classical Hodgkin lymphoma. Every patient experienced relapse after autologous stem cell transplantation, and brentuximab vedotin exposure varied. Per the germline V gene, CDR1 is MNHEY and CDR2 is SMNVEV (reference sequence). The J segment lost 2 bases and the V segment lost 5 bases, leaving 13 bases of the junction unmatched. The CDR3 spans 17 residues. The study's findings and limits: Newly diagnosed patients reportedly trailed healthy donors in baseline TCR diversity.

The protocol was immunoSEQ multiplex PCR, while the TCRdb copy is restricted to in-frame clones and leaves out a portion. The sample lists 120,000 to 150,000 clones, nearly 80% occurring once. The chain joins TRBV27 to TRBJ1-1; 8 bases line up with TRBD1. This TCR was recovered from a human donor with classical Hodgkin lymphoma. Sequenced material: peripheral blood mononuclear cells (PBMCs), taken before the second cycle of nivolumab. Written as DNA, the CDR3 is TGTGCCAGCAGTCTGATTCGGACAGGGTTGAGTAACACTGAAGCTTTCTTT. Translation gives CASSLIRTGLSNTEAFF.